This entry lists 9 T cell receptor beta chains sequenced from one sample in a study of blood T cell repertoires in COVID-19. Sequenced by immunoSEQ multiplex PCR; TCRdb stores in-frame clones only, minus some. Of hundreds of thousands of clones in the sample, roughly 90% were seen once. The sequencing sample was made of peripheral blood. These receptors were obtained from a woman aged 70 to 79 with COVID-19, enrolled during active disease.

This clone occurred once. This chain connects TRBV9 to TRBJ1-2; 7 nucleotides match TRBD1. Trimming at V came to 0 bases and at J to 1 base, leaving 3 bases not matched to a gene. Germline V gene lookup returns CDR1 SGDLS and CDR2 YYNGEE. The CDR3 is 15 residues long. The CDR3 is CASSVAQGVNYGYTF. CDR3 DNA sequence: TGTGCCAGCAGCGTAGCTCAGGGGGTTAACTATGGCTACACCTTC. The complete variable domain, with remaining parts taken from reference TRBV9 and TRBJ1-2, reads DSGVTQTPKHLITATGQRVTLRCSPRSGDLSVYWYQQSLDQGLQFLIQYYNGEERAKGNILERFSAQQFPDLHSELNLSSLELGDSALYFCASSVAQGVNYGYTFGSGTRLTVV.

V usage is TRBV7-3 and J usage is TRBJ2-3; 8 positions match TRBD1. The CDR3 runs to 16 residues. Trimming cost V 4 bases and J 2 bases; bases outside gene matches: 8. CDR1 is SGHTA and CDR2 is FQGTGA in the germline V gene. The CDR3 nucleotides read TGTGCCAGCAGCTCCCTGGACAGGGCTTCCACAGATACGCAGTATTTT. It codes for CASSSLDRASTDTQYF.

This sequence joins TRBV18 and TRBJ2-3; 9 nucleotides line up with TRBD1. The J segment lost 1 base and the V segment lost 4 bases, leaving 3 bases of the junction unmatched. This CDR3 has 15 residues. Germline V lookup: CDR1 KGHSH, CDR2 LQKENI. The CDR3 coding sequence is TGTGCCAGCTCACTAACAGGGGGCGGCACAGATACGCAGTATTTT. It encodes CASSLTGGGTDTQYF.

V is TRBV5-6 and J is TRBJ1-1; D uncertain. V lost 5 bases and J lost 3, with 20 bases in between. The V gene's germline CDR1 is SGHDT and CDR2 YYEEEE. This CDR3 has 16 amino acids. CDR3 sequence (DNA): TGTGCCAGCAGGTCCGCGGGGTCCTGGATAGACACTGAAGCTTTCTTT. Translating gives CASRSAGSWIDTEAFF.

The chain combines TRBV5-1 with TRBJ2-1; 12 bases fit TRBD1. V lost 4 bases, J lost 9 bases, and 8 bases stayed unmatched. The CDR3 consists of 15 residues. Germline assignment: CDR1 SGHRS and CDR2 YFSETQ. This chain's CDR3 is CASSPGQGAGIEQFF. CDR3 sequence (DNA): TGCGCCAGCAGCCCGGGACAGGGGGCGGGAATTGAGCAGTTCTTC.

The CDR3 loop reads CAWRLVGDEKLFF. CDR3 DNA: TGTGCCTGGAGATTGGTAGGGGATGAAAAACTGTTTTTT. This chain uses TRBV30 with TRBJ1-4; D might be TRBD1 (5 bases). The CDR3 is 13 amino acids. With 3 bases removed from V and 6 bases from J, the gap between germline ends came to 11 bases. Germline V CDR1 and CDR2: GTSNPN, SVGIG (reference sequence).

The chain carries TRBV5-1 and TRBJ2-2; maybe TRBD2 (6 bases). Germline loops: CDR1 SGHRS, CDR2 YFSETQ. Trimming stripped 2 bases from V and 2 bases from J, with 10 bases between. This CDR3 is built from 15 residues. CDR3 sequence: CASSFGDLNTGELFF. The CDR3 DNA reads as TGCGCCAGCAGCTTTGGGGACTTAAACACCGGGGAGCTGTTTTTT.

This chain joins TRBV28 and TRBJ1-5; unclear D gene. CDR3 length equals 14 residues. Trimming pared 2 bases from V and 3 bases from J, leaving 8 bases between. In germline, CDR1 is MDHEN, CDR2 SYDVKM. The CDR3 coding sequence is TGTGCCAGCAGTTTAGGGCCGCCCAATCAGCCCCAGCATTTT. Residues: CASSLGPPNQPQHF.

V usage is TRBV21-1 and J usage is TRBJ2-7; TRBD2, the D gene given by the table, was not confirmed from the DNA. TRBV21-1 is a listed pseudogene. The CDR3 totals 16 residues. The CDR3 DNA reads as TGTGCCAGCAGCAAAAAAGGGGGGGCGCCCTCCTACGAGCAGTACTTC. This translates into CASSKKGGAPSYEQYF.